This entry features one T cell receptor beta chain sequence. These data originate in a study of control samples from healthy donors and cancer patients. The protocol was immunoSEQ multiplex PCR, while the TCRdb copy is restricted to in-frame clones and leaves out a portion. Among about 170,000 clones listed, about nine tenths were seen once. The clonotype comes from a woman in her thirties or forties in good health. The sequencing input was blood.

The CDR3 protein is CASSQVGGLYGYTF. CDR3 DNA sequence: TGCGCCAGCAGCCAAGTAGGAGGGCTCTATGGCTACACCTTC. This chain uses TRBV4-1 with TRBJ1-2; D remains ambiguous. Germline CDR1 and CDR2: MGHRA and YSYEKL. The CDR3 totals 14 residues. The V end was cut by 1 base, the J end by 4 bases, with 10 bases between.